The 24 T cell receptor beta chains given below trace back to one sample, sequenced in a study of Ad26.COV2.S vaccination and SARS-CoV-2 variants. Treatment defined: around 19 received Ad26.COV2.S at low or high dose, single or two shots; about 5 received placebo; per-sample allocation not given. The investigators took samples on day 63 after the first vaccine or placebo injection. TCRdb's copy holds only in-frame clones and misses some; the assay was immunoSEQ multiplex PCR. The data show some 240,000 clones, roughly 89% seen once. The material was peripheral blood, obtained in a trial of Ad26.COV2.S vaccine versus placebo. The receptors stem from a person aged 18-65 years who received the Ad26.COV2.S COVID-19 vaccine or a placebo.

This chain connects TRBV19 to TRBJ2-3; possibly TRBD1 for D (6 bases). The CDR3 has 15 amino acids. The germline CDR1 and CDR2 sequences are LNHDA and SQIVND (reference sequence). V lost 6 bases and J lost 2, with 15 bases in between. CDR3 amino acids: CASSRGGPYTDTQYF. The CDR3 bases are TGTGCCAGTAGCCGAGGGGGACCCTACACAGATACGCAGTATTTT.

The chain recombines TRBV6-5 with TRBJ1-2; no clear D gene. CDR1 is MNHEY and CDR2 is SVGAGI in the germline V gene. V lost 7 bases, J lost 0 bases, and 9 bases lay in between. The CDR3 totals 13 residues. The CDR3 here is CASKDGTNYGYTF. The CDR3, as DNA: TGTGCCAGCAAAGACGGTACTAACTATGGCTACACCTTC.

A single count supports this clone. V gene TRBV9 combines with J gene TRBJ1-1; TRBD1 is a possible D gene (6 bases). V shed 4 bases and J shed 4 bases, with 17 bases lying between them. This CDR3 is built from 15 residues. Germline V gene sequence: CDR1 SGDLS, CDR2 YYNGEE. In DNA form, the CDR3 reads TGTGCCAGCAGCACCCACAGGGAAGGAGGCACTGAAGCTTTCTTT. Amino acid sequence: CASSTHREGGTEAFF.

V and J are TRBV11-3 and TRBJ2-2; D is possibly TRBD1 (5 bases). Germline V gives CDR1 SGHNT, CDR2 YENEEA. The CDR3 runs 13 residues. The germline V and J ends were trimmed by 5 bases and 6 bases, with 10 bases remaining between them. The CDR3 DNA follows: TGTGCCAGCAGCCCGCAGGGATCCGGGGAGCTGTTTTTT. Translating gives CASSPQGSGELFF.

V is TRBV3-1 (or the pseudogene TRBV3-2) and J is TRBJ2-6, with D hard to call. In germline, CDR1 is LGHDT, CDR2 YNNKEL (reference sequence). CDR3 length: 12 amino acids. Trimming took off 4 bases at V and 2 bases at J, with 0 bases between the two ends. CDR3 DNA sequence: TGTGCCAGCAGCCCTGGGGCCAACGTCCTGACTTTC. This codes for CASSPGANVLTF.

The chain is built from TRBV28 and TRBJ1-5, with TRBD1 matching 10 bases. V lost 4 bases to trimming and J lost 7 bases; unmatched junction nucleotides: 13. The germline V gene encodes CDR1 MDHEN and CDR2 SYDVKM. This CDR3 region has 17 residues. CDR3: CASSSNTGQGLEQPQHF. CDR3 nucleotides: TGTGCCAGCAGTTCAAATACGGGACAGGGGTTGGAACAGCCCCAGCATTTT.

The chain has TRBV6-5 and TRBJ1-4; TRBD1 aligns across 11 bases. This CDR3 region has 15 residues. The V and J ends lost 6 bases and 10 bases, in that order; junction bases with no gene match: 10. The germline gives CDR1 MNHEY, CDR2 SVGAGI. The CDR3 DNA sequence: TGTGCCAGCAGGGAGGGAGGGACAGGGGGTGTAAAACTGTTTTTT. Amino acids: CASREGGTGGVKLFF.

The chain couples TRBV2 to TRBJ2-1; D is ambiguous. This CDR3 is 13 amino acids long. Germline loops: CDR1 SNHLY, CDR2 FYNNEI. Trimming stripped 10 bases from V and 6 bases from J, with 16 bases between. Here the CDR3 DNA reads TGTGCCACCACCAGGACCAGGTCCAATGAGCAGTTCTTC. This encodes CATTRTRSNEQFF.

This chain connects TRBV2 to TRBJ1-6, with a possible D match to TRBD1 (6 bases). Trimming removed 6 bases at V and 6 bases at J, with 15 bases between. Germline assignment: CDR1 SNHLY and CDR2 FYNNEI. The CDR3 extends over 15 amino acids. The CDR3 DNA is TGTGCCAGCAGCTCCGCCGGGACACCTAATTCACCCCTCCACTTT. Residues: CASSSAGTPNSPLHF. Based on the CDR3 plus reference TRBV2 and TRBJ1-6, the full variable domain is EPEVTQTPSHQVTQMGQEVILRCVPISNHLYFYWYRQILGQKVEFLVSFYNNEISEKSEIFDDQFSVERPDGSNFTLKIRSTKLEDSAMYFCASSSAGTPNSPLHFGNGTRLTVT.

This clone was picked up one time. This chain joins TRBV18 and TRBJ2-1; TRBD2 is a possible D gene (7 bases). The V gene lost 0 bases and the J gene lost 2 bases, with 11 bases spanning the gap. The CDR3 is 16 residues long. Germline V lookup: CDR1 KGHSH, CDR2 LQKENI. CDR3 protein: CASSPPGGLTYNEQFF. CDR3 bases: TGTGCCAGCTCACCACCGGGGGGGCTCACCTACAATGAGCAGTTCTTC. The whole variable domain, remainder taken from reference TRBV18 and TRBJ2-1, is NAGVMQNPRHLVRRRGQEARLRCSPMKGHSHVYWYRQLPEEGLKFMVYLQKENIIDESGMPKERFSAEFPKEGPSILRIQQVVRGDSAAYFCASSPPGGLTYNEQFFGPGTRLTVL.

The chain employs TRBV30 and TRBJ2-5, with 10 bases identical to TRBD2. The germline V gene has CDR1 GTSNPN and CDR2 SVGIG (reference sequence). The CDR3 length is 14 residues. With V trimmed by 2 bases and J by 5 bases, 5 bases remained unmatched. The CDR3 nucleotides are TGTGCCTGGAGTAGCGGGGGGGCCCAGGAGACCCAGTACTTC. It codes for CAWSSGGAQETQYF. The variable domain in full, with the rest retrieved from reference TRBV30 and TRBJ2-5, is SQTIHQWPATLVQPVGSPLSLECTVEGTSNPNLYWYRQAAGRGLQLLFYSVGIGQISSEVPQNLSASRPQDRQFILSSKKLLLSDSGFYLCAWSSGGAQETQYFGPGTRLLVL.

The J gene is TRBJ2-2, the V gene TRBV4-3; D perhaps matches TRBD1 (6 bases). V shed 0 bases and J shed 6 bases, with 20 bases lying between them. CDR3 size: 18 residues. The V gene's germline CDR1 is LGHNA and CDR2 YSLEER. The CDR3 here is CASSQDRETGSMAGELFF. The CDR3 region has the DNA TGCGCCAGCAGCCAAGATAGGGAAACAGGGTCGATGGCCGGGGAGCTGTTTTTT.

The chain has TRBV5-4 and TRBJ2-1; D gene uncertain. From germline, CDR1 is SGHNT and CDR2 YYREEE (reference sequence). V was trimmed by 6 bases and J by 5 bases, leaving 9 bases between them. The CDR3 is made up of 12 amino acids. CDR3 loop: CASTSTNNEQFF. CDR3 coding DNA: TGTGCCAGCACCTCCACAAACAATGAGCAGTTCTTC.

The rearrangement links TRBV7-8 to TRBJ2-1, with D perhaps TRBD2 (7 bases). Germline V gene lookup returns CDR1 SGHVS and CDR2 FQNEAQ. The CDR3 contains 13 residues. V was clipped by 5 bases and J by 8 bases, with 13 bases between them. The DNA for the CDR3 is TGTGCCAGCAGCGGGGGGGCTAGGGATGAGCAGTTCTTC. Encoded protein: CASSGGARDEQFF.

CDR3 amino acids: CASSSHTANTEAFF. Written as DNA, the CDR3 is TGCGCCAGCAGCTCACACACAGCAAACACTGAAGCTTTCTTT. The rearrangement joins TRBV4-1 to TRBJ1-1, with D unclear. CDR3 size: 14 residues. Trimming cost V 5 bases and J 2 bases, with 12 bases left between them. Germline V gene data show CDR1 as MGHRA and CDR2 as YSYEKL.

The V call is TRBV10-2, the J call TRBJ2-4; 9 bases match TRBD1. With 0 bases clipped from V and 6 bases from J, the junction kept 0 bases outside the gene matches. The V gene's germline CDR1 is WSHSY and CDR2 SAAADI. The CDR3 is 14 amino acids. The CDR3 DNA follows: TGCGCCAGCAGTGAGTCGACAGGGGGAAACATTCAGTACTTC. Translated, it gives CASSESTGGNIQYF.

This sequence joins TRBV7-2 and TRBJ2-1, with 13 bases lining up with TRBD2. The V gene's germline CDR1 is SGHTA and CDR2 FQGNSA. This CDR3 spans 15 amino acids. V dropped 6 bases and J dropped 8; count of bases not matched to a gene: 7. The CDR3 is CASSPSLAGGDEQFF. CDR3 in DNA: TGTGCCAGCAGTCCATCACTAGCGGGAGGGGATGAGCAGTTCTTC.

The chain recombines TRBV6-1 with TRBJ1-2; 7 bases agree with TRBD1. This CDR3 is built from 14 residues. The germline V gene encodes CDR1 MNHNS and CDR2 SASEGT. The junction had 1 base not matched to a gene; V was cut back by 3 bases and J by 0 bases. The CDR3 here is CASSEGQPNYGYTF. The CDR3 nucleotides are TGTGCCAGCAGTGAGGGACAGCCTAACTATGGCTACACCTTC.

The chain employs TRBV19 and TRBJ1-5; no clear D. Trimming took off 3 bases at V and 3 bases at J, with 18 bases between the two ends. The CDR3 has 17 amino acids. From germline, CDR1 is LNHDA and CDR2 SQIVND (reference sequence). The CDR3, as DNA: TGTGCCAGTAGTATCGGGGTCGGCGCTCCCTTCAATCAGCCCCAGCATTTT. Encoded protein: CASSIGVGAPFNQPQHF.

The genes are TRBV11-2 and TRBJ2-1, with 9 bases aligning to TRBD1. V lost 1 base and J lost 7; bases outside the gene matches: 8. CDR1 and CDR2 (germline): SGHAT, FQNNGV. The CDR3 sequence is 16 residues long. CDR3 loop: CASSLGPGTGYNEQFF. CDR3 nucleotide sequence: TGTGCCAGCAGCTTAGGCCCCGGGACAGGGTATAATGAGCAGTTCTTC.

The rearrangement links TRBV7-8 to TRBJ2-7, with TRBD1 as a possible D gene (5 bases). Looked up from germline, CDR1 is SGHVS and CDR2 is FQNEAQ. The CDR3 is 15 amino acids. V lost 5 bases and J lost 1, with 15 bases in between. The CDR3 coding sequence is TGTGCCAGCAGCCGTGACAGTACCCTATCCTACGAGCAGTACTTC. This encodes CASSRDSTLSYEQYF.

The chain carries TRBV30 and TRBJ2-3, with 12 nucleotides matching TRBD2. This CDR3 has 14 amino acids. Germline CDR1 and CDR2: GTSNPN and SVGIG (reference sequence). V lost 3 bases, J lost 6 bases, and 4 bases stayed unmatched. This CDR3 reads CAWRTSGGGDTQYF. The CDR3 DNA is TGTGCCTGGAGGACTAGCGGGGGCGGGGATACGCAGTATTTT.

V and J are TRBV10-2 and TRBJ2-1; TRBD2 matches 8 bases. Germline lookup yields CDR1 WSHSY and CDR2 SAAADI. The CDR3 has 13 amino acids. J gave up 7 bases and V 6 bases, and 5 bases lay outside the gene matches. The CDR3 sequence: CASRGVAGNEQFF. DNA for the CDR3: TGCGCCAGCAGGGGGGTAGCGGGGAATGAGCAGTTCTTC.

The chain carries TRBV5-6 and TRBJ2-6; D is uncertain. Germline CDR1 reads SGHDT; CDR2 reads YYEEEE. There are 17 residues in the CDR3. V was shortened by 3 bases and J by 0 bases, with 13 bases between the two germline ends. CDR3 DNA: TGTGCCAGCAGCTCAAGACCGAGGAGCTCTGGGGCCAACGTCCTGACTTTC. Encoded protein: CASSSRPRSSGANVLTF. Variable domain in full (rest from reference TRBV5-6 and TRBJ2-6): DAGVTQSPTHLIKTRGQQVTLRCSPKSGHDTVSWYQQALGQGPQFIFQYYEEEERQRGNFPDRFSGHQFPNYSSELNVNALLLGDSALYLCASSSRPRSSGANVLTFGAGSRLTVL.